What follows describes a single T cell receptor (beta chain). Its antigen is as yet unknown. The data stem from a study of T cell responses to AZD1222 COVID-19 vaccine. The wider study: Analyses pooled second doses at about 4 or about 12 weeks. Study findings and constraints: The span of vaccine-associated CD4 TCRs extended across spike, with dominance at 160-218 and 743-854. Reports say nearly half of spike-specific TCRs go after unmutated variant regions.

The germline V gene has CDR1 LNHNV and CDR2 YYDKDF (reference sequence). The CDR3 runs to 13 residues. The V end lost 2 bases, the J end lost 13 bases, and 17 bases lay between the germline ends. The table came from immunoSEQ multiplex PCR; TCRdb's copy has only in-frame clones and leaves some out. Of about 120,000 clones listed, 91% are singletons. The chain joins TRBV15 to TRBJ1-2; no firm D call. The sequence came from an adult in good health. This specimen consisted of peripheral blood, obtained on day 0 of AZD1222 vaccination. The CDR3 loop is CATSRIRGGWSTF. The CDR3 nucleotides are TGTGCCACCAGCAGAATCCGGGGAGGTTGGTCCACCTTC.